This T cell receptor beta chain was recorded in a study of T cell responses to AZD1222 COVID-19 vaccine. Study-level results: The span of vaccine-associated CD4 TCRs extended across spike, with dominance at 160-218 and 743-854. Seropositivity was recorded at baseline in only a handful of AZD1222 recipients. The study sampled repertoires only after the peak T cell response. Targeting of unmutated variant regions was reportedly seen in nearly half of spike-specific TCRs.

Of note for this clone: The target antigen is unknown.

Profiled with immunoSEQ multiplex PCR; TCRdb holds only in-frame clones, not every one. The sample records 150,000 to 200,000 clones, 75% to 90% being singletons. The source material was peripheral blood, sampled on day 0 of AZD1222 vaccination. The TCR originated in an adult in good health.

The CDR3 DNA follows: TGCGCCAGCAGCTTTGACAGGGGAGGCACTGAAGCTTTCTTT. Protein: CASSFDRGGTEAFF. This chain connects TRBV5-1 to TRBJ1-1; 8 bases map to TRBD1. With 2 bases clipped from V and 4 bases from J, the junction kept 4 bases outside the gene matches. The germline V gene has CDR1 SGHRS and CDR2 YFSETQ. The CDR3 runs to 14 residues.